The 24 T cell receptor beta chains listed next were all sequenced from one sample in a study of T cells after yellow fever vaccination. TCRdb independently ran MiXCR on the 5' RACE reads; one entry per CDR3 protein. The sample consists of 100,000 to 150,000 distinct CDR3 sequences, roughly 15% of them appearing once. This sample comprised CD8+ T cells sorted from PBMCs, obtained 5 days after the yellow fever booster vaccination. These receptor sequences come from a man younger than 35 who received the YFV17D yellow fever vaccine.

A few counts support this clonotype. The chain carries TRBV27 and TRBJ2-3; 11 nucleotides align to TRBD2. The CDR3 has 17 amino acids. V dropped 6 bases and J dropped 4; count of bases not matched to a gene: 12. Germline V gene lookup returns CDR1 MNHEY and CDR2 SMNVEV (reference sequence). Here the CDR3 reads CASSTPTTSGVADTQYF. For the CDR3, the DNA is TGTGCCAGCAGCACTCCTACGACTAGCGGGGTCGCAGATACGCAGTATTTT.

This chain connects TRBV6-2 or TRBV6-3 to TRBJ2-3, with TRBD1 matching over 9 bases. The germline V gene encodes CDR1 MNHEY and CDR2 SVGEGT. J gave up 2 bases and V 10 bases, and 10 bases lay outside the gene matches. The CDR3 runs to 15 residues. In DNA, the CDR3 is TGTGCCACCAACTGGGACAGGGACTACACAGATACGCAGTATTTT. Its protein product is CATNWDRDYTDTQYF.

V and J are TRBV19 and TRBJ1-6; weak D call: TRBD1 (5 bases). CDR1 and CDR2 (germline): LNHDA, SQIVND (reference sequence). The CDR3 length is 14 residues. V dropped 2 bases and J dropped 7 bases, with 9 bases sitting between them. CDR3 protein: CASSISGNNSPLHF. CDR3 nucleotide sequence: TGTGCCAGTAGTATATCAGGGAACAATTCACCCCTCCACTTT.

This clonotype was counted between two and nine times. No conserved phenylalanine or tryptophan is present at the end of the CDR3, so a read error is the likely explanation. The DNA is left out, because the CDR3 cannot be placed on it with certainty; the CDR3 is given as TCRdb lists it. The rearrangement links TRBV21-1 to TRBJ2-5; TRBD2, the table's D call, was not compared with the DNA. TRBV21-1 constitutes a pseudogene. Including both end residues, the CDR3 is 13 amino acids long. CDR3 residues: CASHPLAGALPPL.

CDR3 nucleotides: TGTGCCAGCAGTTTGAGTTTCGAGACCCAGTACTTC. It translates to CASSLSFETQYF. The rearrangement joins TRBV12-3 or TRBV12-4 to TRBJ2-5; D is unresolved. V shed 3 bases and J shed 5 bases, with 7 bases lying between them. The CDR3 loop spans 12 amino acids.

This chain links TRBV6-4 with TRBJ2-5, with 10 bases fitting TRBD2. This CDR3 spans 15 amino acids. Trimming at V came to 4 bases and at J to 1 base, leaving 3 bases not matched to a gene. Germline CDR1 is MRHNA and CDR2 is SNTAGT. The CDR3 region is CASSVSGGAQETQYF. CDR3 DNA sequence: TGTGCCAGCAGTGTAAGCGGGGGGGCCCAAGAGACCCAGTACTTC.

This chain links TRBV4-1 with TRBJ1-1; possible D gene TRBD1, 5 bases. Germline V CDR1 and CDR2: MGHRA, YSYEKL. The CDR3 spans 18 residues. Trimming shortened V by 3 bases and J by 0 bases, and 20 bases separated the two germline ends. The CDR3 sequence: CASSQPNTLGRLNTEAFF. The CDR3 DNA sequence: TGCGCCAGCAGCCAGCCCAACACACTGGGACGTCTGAACACTGAAGCTTTCTTT.

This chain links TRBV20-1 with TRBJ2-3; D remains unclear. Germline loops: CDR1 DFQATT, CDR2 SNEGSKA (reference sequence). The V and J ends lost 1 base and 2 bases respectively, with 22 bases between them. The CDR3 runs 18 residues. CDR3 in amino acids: CSARALEVSVYPTDTQYF. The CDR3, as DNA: TGCAGTGCTAGAGCTCTAGAAGTGAGCGTCTATCCCACAGATACGCAGTATTTT.

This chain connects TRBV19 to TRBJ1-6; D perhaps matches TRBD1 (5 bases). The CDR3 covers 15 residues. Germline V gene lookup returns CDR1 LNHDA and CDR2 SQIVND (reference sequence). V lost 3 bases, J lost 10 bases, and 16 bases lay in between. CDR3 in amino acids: CASSIIGFGTSPLHF. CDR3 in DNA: TGTGCCAGTAGTATCATTGGCTTCGGGACCTCACCCCTCCACTTT. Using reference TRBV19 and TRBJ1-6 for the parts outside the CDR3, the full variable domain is DGGITQSPKYLFRKEGQNVTLSCEQNLNHDAMYWYRQDPGQGLRLIYYSQIVNDFQKGDIAEGYSVSREKKESFPLTVTSAQKNPTAFYLCASSIIGFGTSPLHFGNGTRLTVT.

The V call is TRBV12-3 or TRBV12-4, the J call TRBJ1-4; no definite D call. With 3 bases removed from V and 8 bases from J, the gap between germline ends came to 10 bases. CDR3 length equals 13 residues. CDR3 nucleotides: TGTGCCAGCAGTTTCAGGCTCCGAGAAAAACTGTTTTTT. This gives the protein CASSFRLREKLFF.

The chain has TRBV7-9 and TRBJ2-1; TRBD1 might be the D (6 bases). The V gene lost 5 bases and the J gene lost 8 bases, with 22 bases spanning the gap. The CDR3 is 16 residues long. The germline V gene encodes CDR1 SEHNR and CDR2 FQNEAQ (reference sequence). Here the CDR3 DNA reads TGTGCCAGCAGCCAGGGTAGACAGGCGTCGGTCGATGAGCAGTTCTTC. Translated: CASSQGRQASVDEQFF. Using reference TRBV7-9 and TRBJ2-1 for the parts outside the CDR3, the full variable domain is DTGVSQNPRHKITKRGQNVTFRCDPISEHNRLYWYRQTLGQGPEFLTYFQNEAQLEKSRLLSDRFSAERPKGSFSTLEIQRTEQGDSAMYLCASSQGRQASVDEQFFGPGTRLTVL.

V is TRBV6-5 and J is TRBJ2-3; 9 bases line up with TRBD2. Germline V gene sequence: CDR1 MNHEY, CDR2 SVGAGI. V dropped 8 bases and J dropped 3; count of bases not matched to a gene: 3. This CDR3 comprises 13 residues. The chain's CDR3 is CASCSGGTDTQYF. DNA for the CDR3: TGTGCCAGCTGTAGCGGGGGTACAGATACGCAGTATTTT.

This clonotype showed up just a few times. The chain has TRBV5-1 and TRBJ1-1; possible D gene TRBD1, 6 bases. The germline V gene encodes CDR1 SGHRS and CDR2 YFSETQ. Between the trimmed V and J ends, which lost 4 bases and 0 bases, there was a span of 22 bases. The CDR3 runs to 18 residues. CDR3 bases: TGCGCCAGCAGCCTTCACGGACAGTTAGGGGGGATGAACACTGAAGCTTTCTTT. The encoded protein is CASSLHGQLGGMNTEAFF.

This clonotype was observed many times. The CDR3 loop is CASSQDVRNEQFF. For the CDR3, the DNA is TGTGCCAGCAGCCAAGACGTCCGCAATGAGCAGTTCTTC. V is TRBV4-2 and J is TRBJ2-1; D call uncertain. V shed 0 bases and J shed 6 bases, with 6 bases lying between them. CDR3 length: 13 residues. CDR1 is LGHNA and CDR2 is YNFKEQ in the germline V gene.

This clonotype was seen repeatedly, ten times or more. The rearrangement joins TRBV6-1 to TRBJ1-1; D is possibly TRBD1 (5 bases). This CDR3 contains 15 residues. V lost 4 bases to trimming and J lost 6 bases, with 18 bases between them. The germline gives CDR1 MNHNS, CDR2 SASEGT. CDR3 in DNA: TGTGCCAGCAGTGGATGGGGTTTGAGGGGCCCTGAAGCTTTCTTT. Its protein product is CASSGWGLRGPEAFF.

The CDR3 is CASSDDSADTQYF. CDR3 DNA: TGTGCCAGCAGTGACGATTCTGCAGATACGCAGTATTTT. The rearrangement uses TRBV12-3 or TRBV12-4 and TRBJ2-3, with D hard to call. This CDR3 comprises 13 residues. Trimming stripped 5 bases from V and 4 bases from J, with 10 bases between.

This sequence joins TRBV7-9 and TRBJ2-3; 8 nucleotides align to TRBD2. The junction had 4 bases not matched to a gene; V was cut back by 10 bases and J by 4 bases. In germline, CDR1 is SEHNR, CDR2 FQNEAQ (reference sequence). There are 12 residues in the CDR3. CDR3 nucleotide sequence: TGTGCCACCGGGGGGGAGGCAGATACGCAGTATTTT. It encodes CATGGEADTQYF.

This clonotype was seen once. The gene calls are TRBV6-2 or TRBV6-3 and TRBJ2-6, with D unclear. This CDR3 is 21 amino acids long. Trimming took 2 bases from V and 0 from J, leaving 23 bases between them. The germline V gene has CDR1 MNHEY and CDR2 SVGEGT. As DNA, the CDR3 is TGTGCCAGCAGTTACCCCTCCTACTACGTGGACGCAAACTCTGGGGCCAACGTCCTGACTTTC. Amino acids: CASSYPSYYVDANSGANVLTF.

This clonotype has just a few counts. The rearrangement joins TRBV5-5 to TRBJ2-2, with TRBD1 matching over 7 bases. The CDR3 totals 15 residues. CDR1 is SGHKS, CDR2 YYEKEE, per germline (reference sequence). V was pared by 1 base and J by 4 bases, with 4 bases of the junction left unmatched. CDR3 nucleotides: TGTGCCAGCAGCTTGTGGCAGGGGGTCACCGGGGAGCTGTTTTTT. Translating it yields CASSLWQGVTGELFF.

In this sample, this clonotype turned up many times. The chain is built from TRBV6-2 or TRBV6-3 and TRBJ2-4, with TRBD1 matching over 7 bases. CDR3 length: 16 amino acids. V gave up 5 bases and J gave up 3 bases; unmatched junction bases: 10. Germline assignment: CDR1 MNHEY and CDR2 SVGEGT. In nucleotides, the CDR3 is TGTGCCAGCAGTCCCGTAGACAGGGTGGTCAAAAACATTCAGTACTTC. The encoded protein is CASSPVDRVVKNIQYF.

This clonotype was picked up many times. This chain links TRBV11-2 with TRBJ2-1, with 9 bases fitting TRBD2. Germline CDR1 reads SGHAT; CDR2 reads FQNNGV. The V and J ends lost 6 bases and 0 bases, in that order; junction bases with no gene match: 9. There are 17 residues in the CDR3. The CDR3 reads CASSGALAGSSYNEQFF. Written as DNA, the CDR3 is TGTGCCAGCAGTGGGGCCCTAGCGGGGAGCTCCTACAATGAGCAGTTCTTC.

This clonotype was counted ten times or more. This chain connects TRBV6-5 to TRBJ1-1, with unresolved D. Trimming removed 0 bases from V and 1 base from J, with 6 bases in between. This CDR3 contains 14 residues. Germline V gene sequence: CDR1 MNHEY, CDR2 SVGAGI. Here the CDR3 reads CASSYSGRNTEAFF. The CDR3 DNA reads TGTGCCAGCAGTTACTCCGGCAGGAACACTGAAGCTTTCTTT.

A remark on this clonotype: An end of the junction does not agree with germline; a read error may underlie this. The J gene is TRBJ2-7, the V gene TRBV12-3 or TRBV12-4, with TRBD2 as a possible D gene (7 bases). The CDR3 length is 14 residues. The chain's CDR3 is CASSWGGGSSEQYF. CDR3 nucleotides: TGTGCCAGCAGTTGGGGCGGGGGCTCCTCCGAGCAGTACTTC.

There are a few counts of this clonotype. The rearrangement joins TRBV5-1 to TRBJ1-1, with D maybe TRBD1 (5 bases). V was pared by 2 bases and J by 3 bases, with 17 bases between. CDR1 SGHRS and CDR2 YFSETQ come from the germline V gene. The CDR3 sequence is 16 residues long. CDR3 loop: CASSFMDTMADTEAFF. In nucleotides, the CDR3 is TGCGCCAGCAGCTTTATGGACACTATGGCGGACACTGAAGCTTTCTTT.